This entry lists 4 T cell receptor beta chains sequenced from one sample in a study of cytomegalovirus exposure and HLA in healthy donors. The PCR made use of 60 Vbeta and 13 Jbeta primers. Assay: immunoSEQ multiplex PCR; the TCRdb copy retains only in-frame clones and omits some. The repertoire includes some 100,000 clones, about three quarters of them detected once, and around 14% sits in the top ten. The sequencing input was PBMCs. The source of these receptors is a male donor in good health and CMV-seropositive.

The chain combines TRBV4-1 with TRBJ2-2; 11 positions agree with TRBD2. CDR1 and CDR2 from the germline V gene are MGHRA and YSYEKL. The CDR3 has 15 amino acids. V lost 3 bases to trimming and J lost 4 bases; unmatched junction nucleotides: 1. CDR3 nucleotides: TGCGCCAGCAGCCAGGGGACTAGCGGCACCGGGGAGCTGTTTTTT. This translates into CASSQGTSGTGELFF.

J is TRBJ1-5 and V is TRBV14; 9 nucleotides align to TRBD1. This CDR3 comprises 16 residues. The germline gives CDR1 SGHDN, CDR2 FVKESK. The V and J ends lost 4 bases and 3 bases, in that order; junction bases with no gene match: 7. The CDR3 sequence: CASSPRRDRDNQPQHF. The CDR3, as DNA: TGTGCCAGCAGCCCTAGAAGGGACAGGGACAATCAGCCCCAGCATTTT.

The chain uses TRBV5-1 and TRBJ2-1; a possible D gene is TRBD2 (6 bases). The CDR3 length is 14 residues. Germline V CDR1 and CDR2: SGHRS, YFSETQ. Trimming left V 1 base short and J 6 bases short, with 11 bases between. CDR3 sequence reads: CASSLNIAANEQFF. Here the CDR3 DNA reads TGCGCCAGCAGCTTGAACATAGCGGCCAATGAGCAGTTCTTC.

There are a few counts of this clone. The chain is built from TRBV30 and TRBJ2-3, with 13 bases fitting TRBD2. This CDR3 has 17 residues. Losses at the gene ends were 1 base for V and 1 base for J; bases not matched to a gene: 5. Germline V gene sequence: CDR1 GTSNPN, CDR2 SVGIG (reference sequence). This chain's CDR3 is CAWSGEGTSGGTDTQYF. CDR3 coding DNA: TGTGCCTGGAGTGGGGAAGGGACTAGCGGGGGCACAGATACGCAGTATTTT.